Listed below are T cell receptor beta chains from one sample, sequenced in a study of shared T cell receptors in the human thymus. Produced via immunoSEQ multiplex PCR; TCRdb's table is partial and in-frame only. The data contain approximately 580,000 clones, around 82% of them singletons. The data were also submitted as part of a second study, on human thymus T cells.

Sequenced: thymocytes. These receptors were collected from a boy in the first two years of life with a congenital heart defect. Each CDR3 is given with its conserved first and last residue. D genes are given only for firm matches. Clone size, where shown, is once, few, many, or a class for clones that have expanded.

clone_size d_call v_call cdr3_aa
. TRBD2 TRBV29-1 CSVVTGGGTDTQYF
. . TRBV28 CASSGGYTF
. TRBD1 TRBV6-1 CASRLDRASNQPQHF
. . TRBV25-1 CASSKQDSNTEAFF
. TRBD1 TRBV6-5 CASSRDRGYGYTF
few TRBD1 TRBV7-2 CASSLTGTNEKLFF
few TRBD1 TRBV29-1 CSVGIQGDEQYF
. TRBD2 TRBV27 CASSLKAGGTSSYEQYF
. . TRBV5-1 CASRSQAPGYTF
once TRBD2 TRBV5-6 CASSSVAGSPSYEQYF
. TRBD2 TRBV27 CASSPGLAGGFDEQFF
. . TRBV4-3 CASSQGASEAFF
. . TRBV12-2 CASRQSGGLAGTQYF
. . TRBV6-1 CASSEAGPYRSYEQYF
. TRBD2 TRBV7-9 CASTDLSSGRAWDEQFF
. TRBD2 TRBV5-8 CASSSLLAGGYNEQFF
. TRBD2 TRBV15 CATSRVRRTIAGGPYEQYF
. TRBD1 TRBV4-1 CASSQVDRSSHEQYF
few TRBD2 TRBV6-1 CASRSGSSYEQYF
. . TRBV4-1 CASSQDLYRATHPYEQYF
. . TRBV19 CASSTGDNEQFF
once TRBD1 TRBV28 CASQGVLQGTQYF
few . TRBV5-4 CASKLGGLAGKGDTQYF
. . TRBV7-2 CASSLLDTQYF
. TRBD2 TRBV4-3 CASSHLPGLADNEQFF
. TRBD2 TRBV4-3 CASSRLAGGSEQYF
few TRBD1 TRBV11-2 CASSSDRAHEQYF
. TRBD1 TRBV20-1 CSEGAQETQYF
. TRBD1 TRBV29-1 CSAGDRAPANYGYTF
. . TRBV19 CASSIVGGGEQFF
. TRBD1 TRBV27 CASSHTGGRNEQFF
. . TRBV6-5 CASSRSQGSEAFF
. TRBD2 TRBV5-1 CASSWTSGGRSSYNEQFF
few . TRBV6-4 CASSEFRGTEAFF
. . TRBV5-1 CASSPVGSEYNEQFF
. . TRBV19 CASSMGTGNTGELFF
. . TRBV14 CASSQERGGLAIFDNEQFF
once TRBD1 TRBV6-5 CASSYSEGASSYEQYF
once TRBD2 TRBV6-5 CASSYEAGVRETQYF
. . TRBV27 CASRALWAGDTQYF
. TRBD1 TRBV27 CASRPTGASSYEQYF
. . TRBV29-1 CSVELIVADTQYF
. TRBD1 TRBV25-1 CASSETPRQGSYEQYF
. TRBD1 TRBV5-1 CASTGTGVSGANVLTF
. . TRBV28 CASRAGEEQFF
. . TRBV12-5 CASGLGTETIEAFF
. . TRBV7-9 CASSPHTKSGQYF
. TRBD2 TRBV14 CASSQEVGLAGYNEQFF
few . TRBV10-3 CAISEGVEQYF
. . TRBV27 CASNTQGPYNEQFF